This T cell receptor (beta chain) was observed in a study of a mutant IDH1 vaccine in newly diagnosed glioma. Study details: Vaccination followed radiotherapy alone by 4-6 weeks, or accompanied temozolomide cycles. Therapy received beforehand was radiotherapy, temozolomide, or both, with most patients given both.

As for time point: week 23, last vaccination. Every vaccination contained 300 ug of the mutant IDH1 20-mer peptide and was paired with topical imiquimod. V was trimmed by 0 bases and J by 6 bases, leaving 15 bases between them. The germline V gene has CDR1 SGHRS and CDR2 YFSETQ. CDR3 length: 16 amino acids. Overall study results and limits: Roughly 92% of patients showed vaccine-induced immune responses across multiple MHC alleles. The authors found pseudoprogression apparently unrelated to changes in top peripheral T cell clonotypes.

A few counts support this clone. The antigen remains undetermined. Repertoires were generated with immunoSEQ multiplex PCR, while TCRdb's copy carries only in-frame clones and drops some. The sample includes some 80,000 clones, 75% to 90% of them seen just once. Source: PBMCs, taken from a glioma patient whose treatment included an IDH1 peptide vaccine. The receptor comes from a woman aged 50 to 65 with glioma. The genes are TRBV5-1 and TRBJ1-4; D gene ambiguous. The chain's CDR3 is CASSLGIRIRDEKLFF. As DNA, the CDR3 is TGCGCCAGCAGCTTGGGTATTAGGATCAGAGATGAAAAACTGTTTTTT. Together with reference TRBV5-1 and TRBJ1-4, the CDR3 gives the full variable domain: KAGVTQTPRYLIKTRGQQVTLSCSPISGHRSVSWYQQTPGQGLQFLFEYFSETQRNKGNFPGRFSGRQFSNSRSEMNVSTLELGDSALYLCASSLGIRIRDEKLFFGSGTQLSVL.